The 21 T cell receptor beta chains below come from one sample, sequenced in a study of cytomegalovirus exposure and HLA in healthy donors. TCRdb's table, derived via immunoSEQ multiplex PCR, lists solely in-frame clones and lacks some. The table records 200,000 to 250,000 clones, 75% to 95% of them present only once. The sequenced sample was PBMCs. The source of these receptors is a woman aged 18-30 years in good health and CMV-seronegative.

J is TRBJ2-7 and V is TRBV4-1; D might be TRBD2 (5 bases). V was trimmed by 0 bases and J by 3 bases, leaving 12 bases between them. CDR3 size: 15 residues. Germline CDR1 and CDR2: MGHRA and YSYEKL. As DNA, the CDR3 is TGCGCCAGCAGCCAAGATTGGGGAGAAGGCTACGAGCAGTACTTC. Amino acids: CASSQDWGEGYEQYF.

The CDR3 here is CAWRDPWTGRTEAFF. The CDR3 nucleotides read TGTGCCTGGAGGGACCCCTGGACAGGGCGGACTGAAGCTTTCTTT. The rearrangement uses TRBV30 and TRBJ1-1; TRBD1 matches 8 bases. Germline values: CDR1 GTSNPN, CDR2 SVGIG (reference sequence). This CDR3 has 15 amino acids. The V segment lost 3 bases and the J segment 5 bases; nucleotides outside the gene matches: 11.

The chain uses TRBV30 and TRBJ1-3, with 7 bases fitting TRBD1. The J segment lost 1 base and the V segment lost 4 bases, leaving 4 bases of the junction unmatched. CDR3 size: 14 residues. Germline values: CDR1 GTSNPN, CDR2 SVGIG (reference sequence). CDR3 residues: CAWTSRGSGNTIYF. As DNA, the CDR3 is TGTGCCTGGACCTCCAGGGGGTCTGGAAACACCATATATTTT.

CDR3 region: CASTINRDRRRYGYTF. The CDR3 bases are TGTGCCAGCACCATAAACCGGGACAGACGACGCTATGGCTACACCTTC. The chain uses TRBV7-8 and TRBJ1-2, with TRBD1 identical over 7 bases. The V gene's germline CDR1 is SGHVS and CDR2 FQNEAQ. Losses at the gene ends were 7 bases for V and 4 bases for J; bases not matched to a gene: 15. The CDR3 loop spans 16 amino acids.

This clone appeared a single time. The rearrangement joins TRBV10-2 to TRBJ2-7, with TRBD2 matching over 8 bases. J gave up 6 bases and V 4 bases, and 17 bases lay outside the gene matches. CDR3 length equals 17 residues. Germline-derived CDR1 and CDR2 are WSHSY and SAAADI. The CDR3: CASSVTTSGRIWREQYF. The CDR3 DNA sequence: TGCGCCAGCAGTGTAACTACTAGCGGACGCATTTGGCGCGAGCAGTACTTC.

This clone was detected only a few times. This sequence joins TRBV5-1 and TRBJ2-7; 8 bases fit TRBD2. There are 15 residues in the CDR3. Germline CDR1 is SGHRS and CDR2 is YFSETQ. The V and J ends lost 4 bases and 5 bases, in that order; junction bases with no gene match: 11. The CDR3 coding sequence is TGCGCCAGCAGCCCAGAGACTAGCGACTTTAACGAGCAGTACTTC. Protein sequence: CASSPETSDFNEQYF.

The chain uses TRBV18 and TRBJ1-5; 10 positions match TRBD1. Germline V gives CDR1 KGHSH, CDR2 LQKENI. J was trimmed by 7 bases and V by 3 bases; bases with no gene match: 6. The CDR3 runs to 15 residues. The CDR3 here is CASSPQTGGEQPQHF. Written as DNA, the CDR3 is TGTGCCAGCTCACCCCAGACAGGGGGCGAGCAGCCCCAGCATTTT. Combining the CDR3 with reference TRBV18 and TRBJ1-5 gives the whole variable domain NAGVMQNPRHLVRRRGQEARLRCSPMKGHSHVYWYRQLPEEGLKFMVYLQKENIIDESGMPKERFSAEFPKEGPSILRIQQVVRGDSAAYFCASSPQTGGEQPQHFGDGTRLSIL.

This chain uses TRBV19 with TRBJ2-2, with D unclear. Trimming cost V 5 bases and J 7 bases, with 8 bases left between them. CDR1 is LNHDA, CDR2 SQIVND, per germline (reference sequence). The CDR3 has 12 amino acids. The CDR3 nucleotides are TGTGCCAGTAGTGTATACGGCGGGGAGCTGTTTTTT. Translated, it gives CASSVYGGELFF.

This chain uses TRBV23-1 with TRBJ1-3, with TRBD1 matching 8 bases. TRBV23-1 is labeled an ORF, and its function is uncertain. The ends lost 7 bases at V and 3 bases at J; junction bases unmatched: 8. The CDR3 contains 15 residues. The CDR3 loop is CASTRTGIRGNTIYF. The DNA of the CDR3 is TGCGCCAGCACCAGGACAGGGATACGTGGAAACACCATATATTTT.

V gene TRBV19 combines with J gene TRBJ1-5, with D maybe TRBD1 (5 bases). The germline V and J ends were trimmed by 8 bases and 7 bases, with 18 bases remaining between them. From germline, CDR1 is LNHDA and CDR2 SQIVND (reference sequence). The CDR3 is 14 residues long. The CDR3 region is CASLSSAGKQPQHF. CDR3 nucleotide sequence: TGTGCCAGTCTATCCTCAGCAGGGAAGCAGCCCCAGCATTTT.

This clone was seen once. The rearrangement links TRBV30 to TRBJ1-5; weak D call: TRBD1 (5 bases). CDR1 is GTSNPN and CDR2 is SVGIG in the germline V gene (reference sequence). The CDR3 covers 16 residues. Trimming took 3 bases from V and 2 from J, leaving 17 bases between them. The CDR3 loop reads CAWSHRAGRGNQPQHF. In nucleotides, the CDR3 is TGTGCCTGGAGCCACCGGGCAGGGAGGGGCAATCAGCCCCAGCATTTT.

This chain uses TRBV5-5 with TRBJ1-2; D might be TRBD1 (5 bases). The CDR3 is 14 amino acids. V gave up 4 bases and J gave up 8 bases, with 18 bases separating them. Germline V gene sequence: CDR1 SGHKS, CDR2 YYEKEE (reference sequence). This chain's CDR3 is CASSAGDRPLGYTF. CDR3 bases: TGTGCCAGCAGCGCGGGAGACAGACCTTTGGGCTACACCTTC. The entire variable domain, with the rest obtained from reference TRBV5-5 and TRBJ1-2, is as follows: DAGVTQSPTHLIKTRGQQVTLRCSPISGHKSVSWYQQVLGQGPQFIFQYYEKEERGRGNFPDRFSARQFPNYSSELNVNALLLGDSALYLCASSAGDRPLGYTFGSGTRLTVV.

J is TRBJ2-7 and V is TRBV4-1; 10 positions agree with TRBD2. J lost 2 bases, V lost 2 bases, and 6 bases had no gene match. This CDR3 region has 16 residues. Germline V gene data show CDR1 as MGHRA and CDR2 as YSYEKL. The CDR3 is CASSQLLAGNPYEQYF. CDR3 nucleotide sequence: TGCGCCAGCAGCCAACTACTAGCGGGGAATCCCTACGAGCAGTACTTC.

The gene calls are TRBV30 and TRBJ2-1; D unresolved. The CDR3 covers 11 residues. Germline V gene sequence: CDR1 GTSNPN, CDR2 SVGIG (reference sequence). V was clipped by 4 bases and J by 8 bases, with 9 bases between them. The CDR3 loop reads CAWMQIDEQFF. In DNA, the CDR3 is TGTGCCTGGATGCAGATCGATGAGCAGTTCTTC.

For this clone: Germline and junction disagree at one end, which may indicate a read error. The chain has TRBV30 and TRBJ1-4, with 9 bases aligning to TRBD1. Germline assignment: CDR1 GTSNPN and CDR2 SVGIG (reference sequence). CDR3 length: 13 residues. The CDR3 is CAWGTGSKEKLFF. CDR3 in DNA: TGTGCCTGGGGGACAGGGTCTAAAGAAAAACTGTTTTTT. The full variable domain, its missing parts supplied by reference TRBV30 and TRBJ1-4, is SQTIHQWPATLVQPVGSPLSLECTVEGTSNPNLYWYRQAAGRGLQLLFYSVGIGQISSEVPQNLSASRPQDRQFILSSKKLLLSDSGFYLCAWGTGSKEKLFFGSGTQLSVL.

V gene TRBV6-6 combines with J gene TRBJ2-7, with 12 positions matching TRBD2. Trimming removed 7 bases from V and 11 bases from J; junction bases left unmatched: 15. The germline V gene has CDR1 MNHNY and CDR2 SVGAGI (reference sequence). The CDR3 length is 15 residues. This CDR3 reads CASTLPKTSGRLEYF. The CDR3, as DNA: TGTGCCAGCACCCTCCCCAAGACTAGCGGGAGATTGGAGTACTTC.

The chain links TRBV4-1 to TRBJ2-1; D may be TRBD2 (5 bases). The CDR3 loop spans 15 amino acids. V lost 1 base, J lost 3 bases, and 10 bases lay in between. The germline CDR1 and CDR2 sequences are MGHRA and YSYEKL. The CDR3, as DNA: TGCGCCAGCAGCCAAGCCGGGGTGGTCTACAATGAGCAGTTCTTC. This encodes CASSQAGVVYNEQFF.

The V gene is TRBV5-4, the J gene TRBJ1-2; no clear D. Germline V lookup: CDR1 SGHNT, CDR2 YYREEE (reference sequence). The V and J ends lost 0 bases and 8 bases respectively, with 20 bases between them. The CDR3 is 16 residues long. The CDR3 DNA reads TGTGCCAGCAGCTTGGCGTACCCGGGAGGAAGTGGCGGCTACACCTTC. Translating gives CASSLAYPGGSGGYTF.

This rearrangement joins TRBV27 to TRBJ2-7, with TRBD1 identical over 7 bases. V dropped 6 bases and J dropped 1; count of bases not matched to a gene: 9. Germline V gene data show CDR1 as MNHEY and CDR2 as SMNVEV (reference sequence). The CDR3 is made up of 15 amino acids. The CDR3 DNA reads TGTGCCAGCAGGGGTACAGGGGCTGTGTCCTACGAGCAGTACTTC. It yields the protein CASRGTGAVSYEQYF.

This clone came up a few times. The V gene is TRBV30, the J gene TRBJ1-2, with D possibly matching TRBD1 (5 bases). V dropped 0 bases and J dropped 8 bases, with 13 bases sitting between them. Germline lookup yields CDR1 GTSNPN and CDR2 SVGIG (reference sequence). The CDR3 covers 13 residues. This CDR3 is CAWSVLAEGGYTF. The CDR3, as DNA: TGTGCCTGGAGTGTACTAGCAGAGGGGGGCTACACCTTC.

This clone was recorded once. CDR3 nucleotide sequence: TGTGCCAGCAGCTTCTTAGACAGGGTGCTAAGGAATGGCTACACCTTC. This sequence encodes CASSFLDRVLRNGYTF. The chain carries TRBV7-9 and TRBJ1-2; 7 bases match TRBD1. V shed 3 bases, J shed 6 bases, and the junction held 13 bases outside the gene matches. CDR1 and CDR2 (germline): SEHNR, FQNEAQ (reference sequence). The CDR3 runs to 16 residues. Looking up the rest from reference TRBV7-9 and TRBJ1-2 gives the full variable domain: DTGVSQNPRHKITKRGQNVTFRCDPISEHNRLYWYRQTLGQGPEFLTYFQNEAQLEKSRLLSDRFSAERPKGSFSTLEIQRTEQGDSAMYLCASSFLDRVLRNGYTFGSGTRLTVV.